The 14 T cell receptor beta chains below come from one sample, sequenced in a study of blood T cell repertoires in COVID-19. Profiled with immunoSEQ multiplex PCR; TCRdb holds only in-frame clones, not every one. This table has 30,000 to 35,000 clones, 65% to 90% appearing once. The sample consisted of peripheral blood. Source of these receptors: a man older than 75 with active COVID-19.

The rearrangement joins TRBV5-4 to TRBJ2-6; D is ambiguous. CDR3 length: 15 amino acids. V was trimmed by 1 base and J by 0 bases, leaving 5 bases between them. The germline V gene has CDR1 SGHNT and CDR2 YYREEE (reference sequence). CDR3 amino acids: CASSLPGSGANVLTF. The CDR3 DNA reads as TGTGCCAGCAGCTTGCCCGGCTCTGGGGCCAACGTCCTGACTTTC.

The chain has TRBV7-2 and TRBJ1-1, with TRBD1 as a possible D gene (6 bases). The CDR3 runs to 14 residues. CDR1 SGHTA and CDR2 FQGNSA come from the germline V gene. V was clipped by 5 bases and J by 8 bases, with 18 bases between them. CDR3 nucleotide sequence: TGTGCCAGCAGCCCCCAACAGGGTGTAGGCGAAGCTTTCTTT. Translation gives CASSPQQGVGEAFF. Full variable domain (rest looked up from reference TRBV7-2 and TRBJ1-1): GAGVSQSPSNKVTEKGKDVELRCDPISGHTALYWYRQSLGQGLEFLIYFQGNSAPDKSGLPSDRFSAERTGGSVSTLTIQRTQQEDSAVYLCASSPQQGVGEAFFGQGTRLTVV.

The chain couples TRBV5-6 to TRBJ2-5, with a possible D match to TRBD1 (5 bases). The CDR3 runs 13 residues. The germline V gene encodes CDR1 SGHDT and CDR2 YYEEEE. The V end was cut by 0 bases, the J end by 5 bases, with 8 bases between. This CDR3 reads CASSLGRGETQYF. The CDR3 DNA follows: TGTGCCAGCAGCTTGGGTAGGGGCGAGACCCAGTACTTC. Drawing the rest from reference TRBV5-6 and TRBJ2-5, the complete variable domain is DAGVTQSPTHLIKTRGQQVTLRCSPKSGHDTVSWYQQALGQGPQFIFQYYEEEERQRGNFPDRFSGHQFPNYSSELNVNALLLGDSALYLCASSLGRGETQYFGPGTRLLVL.

This chain connects TRBV4-1 to TRBJ1-2; 9 bases are a match to TRBD1. V gave up 2 bases and J gave up 4 bases; unmatched junction bases: 5. The CDR3 consists of 15 residues. The V gene's germline CDR1 is MGHRA and CDR2 YSYEKL. The CDR3 loop reads CASSQKQGAGYGYTF. In nucleotides, the CDR3 is TGCGCCAGCAGCCAAAAACAGGGGGCGGGCTATGGCTACACCTTC.

The chain links TRBV18 to TRBJ2-2; perhaps TRBD2 as D (6 bases). The CDR3 consists of 14 residues. CDR1 is KGHSH and CDR2 is LQKENI in the germline V gene. V lost 5 bases to trimming and J lost 6 bases, with 13 bases between them. CDR3: CASSADWRAGELFF. CDR3 coding DNA: TGTGCCAGCTCAGCGGACTGGAGGGCCGGGGAGCTGTTTTTT.

The gene calls are TRBV5-6 and TRBJ2-5; tentatively, D is TRBD2 (5 bases). The CDR3 consists of 14 residues. Germline CDR1 SGHDT, CDR2 YYEEEE. V was trimmed by 5 bases and J by 5 bases, leaving 16 bases between them. The CDR3 DNA reads TGTGCCAGCAGACGTGGACTCGCATATGAGACCCAGTACTTC. As protein: CASRRGLAYETQYF.

The chain couples TRBV7-9 to TRBJ2-3; 8 bases are a match to TRBD1. J lost 14 bases, V lost 6 bases, and 19 bases had no gene match. The CDR3 is 15 residues long. From germline, CDR1 is SEHNR and CDR2 FQNEAQ (reference sequence). As DNA, the CDR3 is TGTGCCAGCAGATACGACAGGGGCAATTACCATAACCTGTATTTT. This codes for CASRYDRGNYHNLYF. Full variable domain (rest looked up from reference TRBV7-9 and TRBJ2-3): DTGVSQNPRHKITKRGQNVTFRCDPISEHNRLYWYRQTLGQGPEFLTYFQNEAQLEKSRLLSDRFSAERPKGSFSTLEIQRTEQGDSAMYLCASRYDRGNYHNLYFGPGTRLTVL.

V is TRBV10-3 and J is TRBJ2-7; no clear D. The CDR3 has 12 residues. Germline lookup yields CDR1 ENHRY and CDR2 SYGVKD. V lost 1 base to trimming and J lost 2 bases, with 3 bases between them. The CDR3 DNA reads TGTGCCATCAGTGAGTTAGCCTACGAGCAGTACTTC. This gives the protein CAISELAYEQYF.

The rearrangement uses TRBV5-4 and TRBJ1-2, with D perhaps matching TRBD1 (5 bases). V was clipped by 0 bases and J by 8 bases, with 11 bases between them. Per germline, CDR1 SGHNT and CDR2 YYREEE (reference sequence). This CDR3 spans 13 amino acids. CDR3 DNA sequence: TGTGCCAGCAGCTTGGATGGGGCGCGGGGCTACACCTTC. Translation gives CASSLDGARGYTF.

The chain joins TRBV30 to TRBJ2-1; the D gene is possibly TRBD1 (6 bases). The germline CDR1 and CDR2 sequences are GTSNPN and SVGIG (reference sequence). V gave up 0 bases and J gave up 7 bases, with 7 bases separating them. The CDR3 is 12 residues long. The CDR3 DNA follows: TGTGCCTGGAGTGTGGGGGCTAATGAGCAGTTCTTC. Translated, it gives CAWSVGANEQFF. The whole variable domain, remainder taken from reference TRBV30 and TRBJ2-1, is SQTIHQWPATLVQPVGSPLSLECTVEGTSNPNLYWYRQAAGRGLQLLFYSVGIGQISSEVPQNLSASRPQDRQFILSSKKLLLSDSGFYLCAWSVGANEQFFGPGTRLTVL.

This sequence joins TRBV5-1 and TRBJ2-7; TRBD1 matches at 8 bases. In germline, CDR1 is SGHRS, CDR2 YFSETQ. The CDR3 has 14 amino acids. J was trimmed by 0 bases and V by 4 bases; bases with no gene match: 3. CDR3 sequence reads: CASSRTGNSYEQYF. DNA for the CDR3: TGCGCCAGCAGCCGGACAGGGAACTCCTACGAGCAGTACTTC.

This clone is a singleton in its sample. The chain employs TRBV9 and TRBJ1-6, with a weak D call TRBD1 (5 bases). The V gene lost 3 bases and the J gene lost 8 bases, with 15 bases spanning the gap. The CDR3 runs to 15 residues. Germline values: CDR1 SGDLS, CDR2 YYNGEE. The CDR3 loop reads CASSARQGGDSPLHF. CDR3 DNA sequence: TGTGCCAGCAGCGCTCGGCAGGGTGGGGATTCACCCCTCCACTTT.

This clone was seen only once. The rearrangement links TRBV5-4 to TRBJ1-2; D not certain. In germline, CDR1 is SGHNT, CDR2 YYREEE (reference sequence). The CDR3 spans 13 residues. With 5 bases removed from V and 2 bases from J, the gap between germline ends came to 10 bases. The CDR3 sequence: CASREGFNYGYTF. CDR3 in DNA: TGTGCCAGCAGGGAGGGTTTCAACTATGGCTACACCTTC.

CDR3 protein: CASSLHGRDPDTQYF. In DNA form, the CDR3 reads TGTGCCAGCAGCTTGCACGGGAGGGATCCAGATACGCAGTATTTT. The gene calls are TRBV5-5 and TRBJ2-3, with TRBD2 identical over 8 bases. This CDR3 region has 15 residues. CDR1 SGHKS and CDR2 YYEKEE come from the germline V gene (reference sequence). V dropped 1 base and J dropped 4; count of bases not matched to a gene: 5.